This entry lists 13 T cell receptor beta chains sequenced from one sample in a study of T cell responses to AZD1222 COVID-19 vaccine. Repertoires were generated with immunoSEQ multiplex PCR, while TCRdb's copy carries only in-frame clones and drops some. The profile shows about 110,000 clones, 80% to 90% of them singletons. The sequencing used peripheral blood, collected 28 days after the second AZD1222 dose. The receptors were sampled from an adult who received the AZD1222 COVID-19 vaccine.

The chain combines TRBV10-3 with TRBJ1-2; D not resolved. Germline values: CDR1 ENHRY, CDR2 SYGVKD. The CDR3 runs to 14 residues. Trimming took 4 bases from V and 4 from J, leaving 13 bases between them. In nucleotides, the CDR3 is TGTGCCATCAGTGCGGGTCTCTTCACCTATGGCTACACCTTC. Its translation: CAISAGLFTYGYTF.

V is TRBV11-3 and J is TRBJ2-7; D may correspond to TRBD1 or TRBD2 (6 bases each). Trimming left V 6 bases short and J 3 bases short, with 15 bases between. The CDR3 length is 14 residues. CDR1 and CDR2 from the germline V gene are SGHNT and YENEEA. CDR3 sequence reads: CASRKEGGLYEQYF. The CDR3 DNA sequence: TGTGCCAGCAGAAAAGAGGGGGGACTCTACGAGCAGTACTTC.

The chain links TRBV7-6 to TRBJ2-6; no clear D. Germline-derived CDR1 and CDR2 are SGHVS and FNYEAQ. V dropped 1 base and J dropped 1 base, with 5 bases sitting between them. The CDR3 sequence is 15 residues long. The CDR3 DNA reads as TGTGCCAGCAGCTTAGACACTTCTGGGGCCAACGTCCTGACTTTC. Translating gives CASSLDTSGANVLTF.

The CDR3 sequence is CASSQVGVEKLFF. CDR3 DNA sequence: TGTGCCAGCAGCCAAGTAGGGGTCGAAAAACTGTTTTTT. The chain recombines TRBV3-1 (or the pseudogene TRBV3-2) with TRBJ1-4, with D possibly being TRBD1 (5 bases). V lost 1 base and J lost 8, with 8 bases in between. CDR3 length: 13 amino acids. Germline V lookup: CDR1 LGHDT, CDR2 YNNKEL (reference sequence).

This clone was counted once. This chain joins TRBV6-5 and TRBJ1-6, with 7 bases that match TRBD1. The CDR3 is 14 residues long. Germline values: CDR1 MNHEY, CDR2 SVGAGI. DNA for the CDR3: TGTGGGGGAGGAACCGGGACAGAGAATTCACCCCTCCACTTT. Its protein is CGGGTGTENSPLHF.

The rearrangement joins TRBV11-2 to TRBJ2-3; D is unresolved. The germline V gene encodes CDR1 SGHAT and CDR2 FQNNGV. V dropped 5 bases and J dropped 2 bases, with 14 bases sitting between them. CDR3 length: 15 residues. The CDR3 protein is CASSLRITTTDTQYF. Here the CDR3 DNA reads TGTGCCAGCAGCCTCAGGATCACAACCACAGATACGCAGTATTTT.

The genes are TRBV3-1 (or the pseudogene TRBV3-2) and TRBJ2-3; a weak D match, TRBD2 (6 bases). Trimming took off 0 bases at V and 6 bases at J, with 13 bases between the two ends. The CDR3 loop spans 15 amino acids. Germline CDR1 LGHDT, CDR2 YNNKEL (reference sequence). For the CDR3, the DNA is TGTGCCAGCAGCCAAGATGTCGGGACTCGGGATACGCAGTATTTT. Translation: CASSQDVGTRDTQYF.

The table lists this clone with a count of one. The J gene is TRBJ2-3, the V gene TRBV15; D remains ambiguous. CDR1 and CDR2 (germline): LNHNV, YYDKDF (reference sequence). CDR3 length: 13 amino acids. Trimming took 0 bases from V and 5 from J, leaving 6 bases between them. The CDR3 reads CATSRDLGDTQYF. The DNA for the CDR3 is TGTGCCACCAGCAGAGATCTGGGAGATACGCAGTATTTT. Full variable domain (missing parts from reference TRBV15 and TRBJ2-3): DAMVIQNPRYQVTQFGKPVTLSCSQTLNHNVMYWYQQKSSQAPKLLFHYYDKDFNNEADTPDNFQSRRPNTSFCFLDIRSPGLGDTAMYLCATSRDLGDTQYFGPGTRLTVL.

The chain couples TRBV5-1 to TRBJ2-5; D unclear. CDR1 SGHRS and CDR2 YFSETQ come from the germline V gene. V dropped 4 bases and J dropped 0 bases, with 7 bases sitting between them. The CDR3 runs 13 residues. Written as DNA, the CDR3 is TGCGCCAGCAGCGCAGAGTACCAAGAGACCCAGTACTTC. Encoded protein: CASSAEYQETQYF.

The chain recombines TRBV7-8 with TRBJ2-7; D tentatively reads TRBD1 or TRBD2 (5 bases each). V shed 1 base and J shed 5 bases, with 15 bases lying between them. Germline lookup yields CDR1 SGHVS and CDR2 FQNEAQ. The CDR3 has 15 residues. The CDR3: CASSLGPGSFNEQYF. CDR3 coding DNA: TGTGCCAGCAGCTTAGGCCCAGGGAGCTTCAACGAGCAGTACTTC. The whole variable domain, filled in from reference TRBV7-8 and TRBJ2-7, reads GAGVSQSPRYKVAKRGQDVALRCDPISGHVSLFWYQQALGQGPEFLTYFQNEAQLDKSGLPSDRFFAERPEGSVSTLKIQRTQQEDSAVYLCASSLGPGSFNEQYFGPGTRLTVT.

The J gene is TRBJ2-7, the V gene TRBV9; TRBD1 matches at 9 bases. This CDR3 has 15 amino acids. Germline assignment: CDR1 SGDLS and CDR2 YYNGEE. Losses at the gene ends were 2 bases for V and 5 bases for J; bases not matched to a gene: 8. The CDR3 DNA is TGTGCCAGCAGCGTGACCGGGACAGGGATCCACGAGCAGTACTTC. Its translation: CASSVTGTGIHEQYF.

This sequence joins TRBV2 and TRBJ1-5; 11 nucleotides align to TRBD1. The CDR3 covers 13 residues. J was trimmed by 7 bases and V by 7 bases; bases with no gene match: 3. Germline loops: CDR1 SNHLY, CDR2 FYNNEI. Here the CDR3 reads CASTWTGGQPQHF. CDR3 DNA sequence: TGTGCCAGCACTTGGACAGGGGGCCAGCCCCAGCATTTT.

The chain carries TRBV19 and TRBJ1-4; 8 nucleotides line up with TRBD1. This CDR3 has 16 residues. Germline values: CDR1 LNHDA, CDR2 SQIVND (reference sequence). Unmatched junction bases numbered 11, after V lost 6 bases and J lost 5 bases. CDR3 in amino acids: CASRTPGQGGNEKLFF. The CDR3 DNA sequence: TGTGCCAGTAGAACTCCCGGACAGGGCGGAAATGAAAAACTGTTTTTT.